The text below deals with one T cell receptor (beta chain). This record comes from a study of identical twins. With 2 bases removed from V and 4 bases from J, the gap between germline ends came to 9 bases. Germline CDR1 WSHSY, CDR2 SAAADI. The CDR3 loop spans 13 amino acids. One entry per CDR3 protein results from TCRdb running MiXCR on the 5' RACE reads. The sample lists around 490,000 distinct CDR3 sequences; approximately 14% were seen once. The same sample was also used in a study of yellow fever vaccine responses in identical twins.

The receptor was isolated from a woman under 30 in good health. The V gene is TRBV10-2, the J gene TRBJ2-7; D unclear. The sequenced sample was CD4+ T cells sorted from blood. The CDR3 DNA reads TGCGCCAGCAGTGAGAACCGCGGATACGAGCAGTACTTC. The encoded protein is CASSENRGYEQYF.